These T cell receptor beta chains were read from a single sample in a study of T-cell reconstitution after alpha-beta-depleted transplantation in children. TCRdb called the PCR reads again in MiXCR, with one record for every CDR3 protein. This table has over 550,000 distinct CDR3 sequences, over 9.5% appearing once. The material was PBMCs from the stem cell graft donor, obtained from the stem cell graft. These receptor sequences come from a human donor who donated a stem cell graft to a child with acute myeloid leukemia. Each CDR3 is given with its conserved first and last residue. Fields, in order: CDR3 length, J gene, clone size, V gene, D gene, CDR3 DNA, CDR3 protein. A D gene is named only where the DNA matches it firmly. Part of the rows lack a size; the others show once, few, many or a class for expanded clones.

cdr3_length: 15
j_call: TRBJ2-1
clone_size: .
v_call: TRBV7-2
d_call: TRBD1
cdr3_nt: TGTGCCAGCAGCGTGGGACAGGCTATCTACAATGAGCAGTTCTTC
cdr3_aa: CASSVGQAIYNEQFF

cdr3_length: 13
j_call: TRBJ1-1
clone_size: many
v_call: TRBV28
d_call: .
cdr3_nt: TGTGCCAGCAGTTTAGATAGGTACACTGAAGCTTTCTTT
cdr3_aa: CASSLDRYTEAFF

cdr3_length: 13
j_call: TRBJ2-1
clone_size: few
v_call: TRBV5-1
d_call: .
cdr3_nt: TGCGCCAGCAGCCAAACCATAGGATATGAGCAGTTCTTC
cdr3_aa: CASSQTIGYEQFF

cdr3_length: 15
j_call: TRBJ2-5
clone_size: few
v_call: TRBV29-1
d_call: TRBD2
cdr3_nt: TGCAGCGTTGAAGGACTAGCGGGAGCTATAGGGACCCAGTACTTC
cdr3_aa: CSVEGLAGAIGTQYF

cdr3_length: 13
j_call: TRBJ2-1
clone_size: few
v_call: TRBV9
d_call: TRBD2
cdr3_nt: TGTGCCAGCAGCGTTAGCGGGAGCTATGAGCAGTTCTTC
cdr3_aa: CASSVSGSYEQFF

cdr3_length: 16
j_call: TRBJ2-3
clone_size: few
v_call: TRBV12-3/TRBV12-4
d_call: TRBD2
cdr3_nt: TGTGCCAGCAGTTTACCCGGACTAGCGGTCACAGATACGCAGTATTTT
cdr3_aa: CASSLPGLAVTDTQYF

cdr3_length: 14
j_call: TRBJ2-2
clone_size: many
v_call: TRBV20-1
d_call: .
cdr3_nt: TGCAGTGCTAGAGATCTAGCCGTGGGCGGGGAGCTGTTTTTT
cdr3_aa: CSARDLAVGGELFF

cdr3_length: 14
j_call: TRBJ2-7
clone_size: many
v_call: TRBV5-1
d_call: TRBD1
cdr3_nt: TGCGCCAGCAGCTTGCAGGGACAGGGTTCCGAGCAGTACTTC
cdr3_aa: CASSLQGQGSEQYF

cdr3_length: 15
j_call: TRBJ2-2
clone_size: many
v_call: TRBV5-1
d_call: TRBD2
cdr3_nt: TGCGCCAGCAGCCTAGCGGACCCGAACACCGGGGAGCTGTTTTTT
cdr3_aa: CASSLADPNTGELFF

cdr3_length: 14
j_call: TRBJ2-1
clone_size: few
v_call: TRBV24-1
d_call: TRBD1
cdr3_nt: TGTGCCACCAGTGATTCCGTTCCGGGACAGGGGCAGTTCTTC
cdr3_aa: CATSDSVPGQGQFF

cdr3_length: 13
j_call: TRBJ1-2
clone_size: few
v_call: TRBV29-1
d_call: TRBD1
cdr3_nt: TGCAGCGTTGATGACAGGGGATTGTATGGCTACACCTTC
cdr3_aa: CSVDDRGLYGYTF

cdr3_length: 13
j_call: TRBJ1-1
clone_size: many
v_call: TRBV29-1
d_call: .
cdr3_nt: TGCAGCGTTGATGAGGGGAGGAACACTGAAGCTTTCTTT
cdr3_aa: CSVDEGRNTEAFF

cdr3_length: 13
j_call: TRBJ2-7
clone_size: many
v_call: TRBV6-5
d_call: TRBD1
cdr3_nt: TGTGCCAGCCTTGACAGGGAATCCTACGAGCAGTACTTC
cdr3_aa: CASLDRESYEQYF

cdr3_length: 16
j_call: TRBJ2-2
clone_size: .
v_call: TRBV28
d_call: .
cdr3_nt: TGTGCCAGCACCCCGGCCTCCTTAGGGGACACCGGGGAGCTGTTTTTT
cdr3_aa: CASTPASLGDTGELFF

cdr3_length: 14
j_call: TRBJ2-3
clone_size: many
v_call: TRBV12-3/TRBV12-4
d_call: .
cdr3_nt: TGTGCCAGCAGCCCGGGACTGGGGGCGAGTACGCAGTATTTT
cdr3_aa: CASSPGLGASTQYF

cdr3_length: 14
j_call: TRBJ2-2
clone_size: .
v_call: TRBV20-1
d_call: .
cdr3_nt: TGCAGTGCTAGTTACAGGGGAGGGGCCGGGGAGCTGTTTTTT
cdr3_aa: CSASYRGGAGELFF

cdr3_length: 18
j_call: TRBJ2-2
clone_size: .
v_call: TRBV10-3
d_call: .
cdr3_nt: TGTGCCATCAGTGAGTCTTTGGCAGGGAGCGTGAACACCGGGGAGCTGTTTTTT
cdr3_aa: CAISESLAGSVNTGELFF

cdr3_length: 15
j_call: TRBJ2-7
clone_size: .
v_call: TRBV28
d_call: .
cdr3_nt: TGTGCCAGCAGTGCCGGGAAAATTAGTTCCAACGAGCAGTACTTC
cdr3_aa: CASSAGKISSNEQYF

cdr3_length: 20
j_call: TRBJ2-7
clone_size: few
v_call: TRBV7-9
d_call: TRBD2
cdr3_nt: TGTGCCAGCAGCTGGGTCCCCGGGACTAGCGGGAGTGATTACTCCTACGAGCAGTACTTC
cdr3_aa: CASSWVPGTSGSDYSYEQYF

cdr3_length: 13
j_call: TRBJ1-6
clone_size: few
v_call: TRBV18
d_call: TRBD1
cdr3_nt: TGTGCCAGCTCACCCCGACAGGGACCACCCCTCCACTTT
cdr3_aa: CASSPRQGPPLHF

cdr3_length: 20
j_call: TRBJ2-3
clone_size: .
v_call: TRBV24-1
d_call: TRBD2
cdr3_nt: TGTGCCACCAGTGCTAACCCGGGACTAGCGGGAGATTCCGGCACAGATACGCAGTATTTT
cdr3_aa: CATSANPGLAGDSGTDTQYF

cdr3_length: 14
j_call: TRBJ1-5
clone_size: .
v_call: TRBV12-3/TRBV12-4
d_call: .
cdr3_nt: TGTGCCAGCAGTTACGGGTATAGCAATCAGCCCCAGCATTTT
cdr3_aa: CASSYGYSNQPQHF

cdr3_length: 16
j_call: TRBJ2-3
clone_size: few
v_call: TRBV4-3
d_call: .
cdr3_nt: TGCGCCAGCAGCCAAGTCCCGTTTTGGCGCACAGATACGCAGTATTTT
cdr3_aa: CASSQVPFWRTDTQYF

cdr3_length: 13
j_call: TRBJ1-1
clone_size: many
v_call: TRBV27
d_call: TRBD1
cdr3_nt: TGTGCCAGCAACAACAGGGGGGATCTCCTAGCTTTCTTT
cdr3_aa: CASNNRGDLLAFF

cdr3_length: 19
j_call: TRBJ2-5
clone_size: many
v_call: TRBV4-2
d_call: TRBD2
cdr3_nt: TGTGCCAGCAGCCAGAGGGCGAGGCGTTTCGGGATTAGCGGGGAGACCCAGTACTTC
cdr3_aa: CASSQRARRFGISGETQYF

cdr3_length: 13
j_call: TRBJ1-5
clone_size: many
v_call: TRBV6-2/TRBV6-3
d_call: .
cdr3_nt: TGTGCCAGCAGTGTAACTTCAGAGCAGCCCCAGCATTTT
cdr3_aa: CASSVTSEQPQHF

cdr3_length: 15
j_call: TRBJ2-5
clone_size: many
v_call: TRBV7-2
d_call: TRBD2
cdr3_nt: TGTGCCAGCAGCTTAAATAGCGGGGTACAAGAGACCCAGTACTTC
cdr3_aa: CASSLNSGVQETQYF

cdr3_length: 11
j_call: TRBJ2-5
clone_size: few
v_call: TRBV30
d_call: .
cdr3_nt: TGTGCCTGGAGTTTCGGCGAGACCCAGTACTTC
cdr3_aa: CAWSFGETQYF

cdr3_length: 14
j_call: TRBJ1-1
clone_size: many
v_call: TRBV29-1
d_call: TRBD1
cdr3_nt: TGCAGCGTTGCGGAAGGGACAGGGGGCACTGAAGCTTTCTTT
cdr3_aa: CSVAEGTGGTEAFF

cdr3_length: 15
j_call: TRBJ1-1
clone_size: .
v_call: TRBV4-2
d_call: .
cdr3_nt: TGTGCCAGCAGCCCCTCGGCGCGGCTGAACACTGAAGCTTTCTTT
cdr3_aa: CASSPSARLNTEAFF

cdr3_length: 15
j_call: TRBJ1-5
clone_size: few
v_call: TRBV7-9
d_call: TRBD1
cdr3_nt: TGTGCCAGCAGCTTCGGCGACAGGGCCAATCAGCCCCAGCATTTT
cdr3_aa: CASSFGDRANQPQHF

cdr3_length: 19
j_call: TRBJ2-3
clone_size: many
v_call: TRBV5-1
d_call: TRBD2
cdr3_nt: TGCGCCAGCAGCGGGAAACTAGCGGGAGTGGTTAGATTGACAGATACGCAGTATTTT
cdr3_aa: CASSGKLAGVVRLTDTQYF

cdr3_length: 17
j_call: TRBJ2-1
clone_size: .
v_call: TRBV7-6
d_call: TRBD2
cdr3_nt: TGTGCCAGCAGCTTGGTACTAGCGGGGTCCCCTGGGAATGAGCAGTTCTTC
cdr3_aa: CASSLVLAGSPGNEQFF

cdr3_length: 14
j_call: TRBJ2-7
clone_size: few
v_call: TRBV29-1
d_call: TRBD2
cdr3_nt: TGCAGCGTCGAAACTCGGACTAGCGGGTACGAGCAGTACTTC
cdr3_aa: CSVETRTSGYEQYF

cdr3_length: 12
j_call: TRBJ2-7
clone_size: .
v_call: TRBV29-1
d_call: .
cdr3_nt: TGCAGCGTTGAGAATAACGCCTACGAGCAGTACTTC
cdr3_aa: CSVENNAYEQYF

cdr3_length: 15
j_call: TRBJ1-4
clone_size: .
v_call: TRBV27
d_call: .
cdr3_nt: TGTGCCAGCAGTAAGGGGCGGGAGATAGATGAAAAACTGTTTTTT
cdr3_aa: CASSKGREIDEKLFF

cdr3_length: 15
j_call: TRBJ2-7
clone_size: .
v_call: TRBV7-2
d_call: .
cdr3_nt: TGTGCCAGCTCTGCTGGGTCCGCACTACCCTACGAGCAGTACTTC
cdr3_aa: CASSAGSALPYEQYF

cdr3_length: 18
j_call: TRBJ2-7
clone_size: few
v_call: TRBV6-2/TRBV6-3
d_call: .
cdr3_nt: TGTGCCAGCAGTTCCCTTCTAGGCAAGCACGAGGGCTCCTACGAGCAGTACTTC
cdr3_aa: CASSSLLGKHEGSYEQYF